The rows below give T cell receptor beta chains drawn from one sample of a study of blood T cell repertoires in COVID-19. TCRdb's table, derived via immunoSEQ multiplex PCR, lists solely in-frame clones and lacks some. The sample lists around 290,000 clones, roughly nine tenths occurring once. The sequenced sample was PBMCs or T cells enriched from blood (not recorded which). These receptors all come from a woman aged 18-29 years who had recovered from COVID-19. Each CDR3 is given with its conserved first and last residue. Each record gives: J gene, D gene, V gene, clone size, CDR3 DNA, CDR3 protein. D genes are given only for firm matches. Not all rows give a size; the values are once, few, many and, for expanded clones, a class.

TRBJ1-2 - TRBV6-5 - TGTGCCAGCACCGAGCGTGGAGTCGGAGAAGGCTACACCTTC CASTERGVGEGYTF
TRBJ1-1 - TRBV5-1 - TGCGCCAGCAGCCCCACTGACAGGAACACTGAAGCTTTCTTT CASSPTDRNTEAFF
TRBJ2-3 - TRBV2 - TGTGCCAGCAGTGAAGGGGCAGTAAGAGATACGCAGTATTTT CASSEGAVRDTQYF
TRBJ1-5 - TRBV4-3 few TGCGCCAGCAGCCAAGATCGTTGGGGGGGGAGCAATCAGCCCCAGCATTTT CASSQDRWGGSNQPQHF
TRBJ1-6 - TRBV27 - TGTGCCAGCAGACAGACGGGATCCTATAATTCACCCCTCCACTTT CASRQTGSYNSPLHF
TRBJ1-5 - TRBV28 once TGTGCCAGCTCCAAAAGCGGGGGAACCAGCAATCAGCCCCAGCATTTT CASSKSGGTSNQPQHF
TRBJ2-5 TRBD2 TRBV14 - TGTGCCAGCAGCCAAGATTCGGCTAGCGGGGGGACCTTCGAAGAGACCCAGTACTTC CASSQDSASGGTFEETQYF
TRBJ1-2 TRBD1 TRBV7-7 - TGTGCCAGCAGCCCACTACGACAGGGCCGTGAGGGCTACACCTTC CASSPLRQGREGYTF
TRBJ1-1 - TRBV7-9 - TGTGCCAGCAGCTTAGTCCGGCCGCGAGGGACTGAAGCTTTCTTT CASSLVRPRGTEAFF
TRBJ2-7 - TRBV14 - TGTGCCAGCAGCCAAGCGTCCTTCACAGGGATCCACGAGCAGTACTTC CASSQASFTGIHEQYF
TRBJ1-3 - TRBV29-1 - TGCAGCGTTCTAGGGGGGGGCTCTGGAAACACCATATATTTT CSVLGGGSGNTIYF
TRBJ2-7 TRBD1 TRBV6-5 - TGTGCCAGCAGTTACTCCTGGACAGGGACCTACGAGCAGTACTTC CASSYSWTGTYEQYF
TRBJ2-3 - TRBV25-1 - TGTGCCAGCAGTGATCTGACAGGCCTCACAGATACGCAGTATTTT CASSDLTGLTDTQYF
TRBJ2-7 TRBD1 TRBV11-2 - TGTGCCAGCAGCATACAACCTACAGGGGGCATCGGCTACGAGCAGTACTTC CASSIQPTGGIGYEQYF
TRBJ2-1 TRBD2 TRBV14 - TGTGCCAGCAGCCCGGGACTAGCGGGAGTAGGCTCCTACAATGAGCAGTTCTTC CASSPGLAGVGSYNEQFF
TRBJ2-2 TRBD2 TRBV19 - TGTGCCAGTAGTATAGCGGGACTAGCCGGGGAGCTGTTTTTT CASSIAGLAGELFF
TRBJ2-7 TRBD2 TRBV19 - TGTGCCAGTAGTCGAACCGGACTAGCAGGCGGCTACGAGCAGTACTTC CASSRTGLAGGYEQYF
TRBJ1-4 TRBD1 TRBV7-9 - TGTGCCAGCAGCTTACAAGGACAGGGGAATGAAAAACTGTTTTTT CASSLQGQGNEKLFF
TRBJ1-6 - TRBV2 - TGTGCCAGCAGTGAATCCAGTCCTCATTCACCCCTCCACTTT CASSESSPHSPLHF
TRBJ2-1 - TRBV19 - TGTGCCAGTAGTTCCGGGCAGGGCCCCAATGAGCAGTTCTTC CASSSGQGPNEQFF
TRBJ2-7 TRBD1 TRBV25-1 once TGTGCCAGCAGTGAATTAGGGCTGACAGGGAGCTACGAGCAGTACTTC CASSELGLTGSYEQYF
TRBJ2-7 TRBD1 TRBV4-1 - TGCGCCAGCAGATCGACAGGGAAGGGGGCCTACGAGCAGTACTTC CASRSTGKGAYEQYF
TRBJ2-2 - TRBV11-2 - TGTGCCAGCAGCCAAGTGCAGGTCAGGACCGGGGAGCTGTTTTTT CASSQVQVRTGELFF
TRBJ1-1 - TRBV19 - TGTGCCAGTAGTGGACAGTTGAACACTGAAGCTTTCTTT CASSGQLNTEAFF
TRBJ2-2 - TRBV6-5 - TGTGCCAGCAGCTATAACACCGGGGAGCTGTTTTTT CASSYNTGELFF
TRBJ2-7 TRBD2 TRBV28 once TGTGCCAGCTGGTCTAGCGGGAGGCAAACTGTGACGTTC CASWSSGRQTVTF
TRBJ2-3 TRBD2 TRBV5-4 - TGTGCCAGCAGCTTGGTTCCCGCCATAAGTAGCGGGGATCGAGATACGCAGTATTTT CASSLVPAISSGDRDTQYF
TRBJ2-1 - TRBV7-8 - TGTGCCAGCAGCTTCGCCCTCCGAGTCACCTCCTACAATGAGCAGTTCTTC CASSFALRVTSYNEQFF
TRBJ2-6 TRBD2 TRBV7-9 - TGTGCCAGCAGCTTATGGGGGCGGGAGGTCCCCTCTGGGGCCAACGTCCTGACTTTC CASSLWGREVPSGANVLTF